These T cell receptor beta chains were read from a single sample in a study of CD8 T cells in ankylosing spondylitis. TCRdb recomputed calls from the 5' RACE reads with MiXCR, one row per CDR3 protein. The sample shows more than 250,000 distinct CDR3 sequences, under 8.5% of them seen only once. Sequencing was carried out using blood, either unsorted or a sorted T cell fraction (not recorded which). These receptor sequences come from a male donor with ankylosing spondylitis. Each CDR3 is given with its conserved first and last residue. A D gene is named only where the DNA matches it firmly. Expanded clones are given a class, and other clones once, few, many or no size at all.

abundance	v_gene	j_gene	d_gene	CDR3nt	CDR3aa
many	TRBV2	TRBJ2-2	TRBD2	TGTGCCAGCAGTACTACGACTAGCGGGATCGGGTCCGGGGAGCTGTTTTTT	CASSTTTSGIGSGELFF
few	TRBV28	TRBJ2-7	TRBD1	TGTGCCAGCCTAGACAGGGGAACCTACGAGCAGTACTTC	CASLDRGTYEQYF
NA	TRBV4-3	TRBJ2-7	NA	TGCGCCAGCAGCCAAGATAGGCAGGGACCCTACGAGCAGTACTTC	CASSQDRQGPYEQYF
NA	TRBV7-2	TRBJ1-1	NA	TGTGCCAGCAGCCTCCTGACAGCCCAGCCGAACACTGAAGCTTTCTTT	CASSLLTAQPNTEAFF
NA	TRBV9	TRBJ1-4	NA	TGTGCCAGCAGCGTAGGGCCAGAGGGCGAGGAAAAACTGTTTTTT	CASSVGPEGEEKLFF
few	TRBV5-1	TRBJ2-3	TRBD2	TGCGCCAGCAGCACAGTAGCGGGAGGGCCCGTAGATACGCAGTATTTT	CASSTVAGGPVDTQYF
NA	TRBV2	TRBJ2-1	NA	TGTGCCAGCAGTGCGGTGGGAGGTGGTGAGCAGTTCTTC	CASSAVGGGEQFF
NA	TRBV11-2	TRBJ2-7	TRBD2	TGTGCCAGCAGCCCCGGGACTATCGGCGAGCAGTACTTC	CASSPGTIGEQYF
NA	TRBV2	TRBJ1-5	TRBD1	TGTGCCAGCAGTGAGGGGACAGACAATCAGCCCCAGCATTTT	CASSEGTDNQPQHF
few	TRBV7-3	TRBJ2-5	NA	TGTGCCAGCAGCTTACAGTCCGGGGACTCAGAGACCCAGTACTTC	CASSLQSGDSETQYF
NA	TRBV20-1	TRBJ1-6	NA	TGCAGTGCTAGAGATACGGGGTACAATTCACCCCTCCACTTT	CSARDTGYNSPLHF
NA	TRBV6-2/TRBV6-3	TRBJ2-2	TRBD1	TGTGCCAGCAGACTGGACAGGGGTAGCACCGGGGAGCTGTTTTTT	CASRLDRGSTGELFF
few	TRBV6-2/TRBV6-3	TRBJ2-1	NA	TGTGCCAGCAAGGGCAGTAGCTCCTACAATGAGCAGTTCTTC	CASKGSSSYNEQFF
few	TRBV5-1	TRBJ1-4	NA	TGCGCCAGCAGCTTGGGGGGCCAGAATAATGAAAAACTGTTTTTT	CASSLGGQNNEKLFF
many	TRBV5-1	TRBJ2-7	NA	TGCGCCAGCAGCTCCCCGGGCTTAATGGGCTACGAGCAGTACTTC	CASSSPGLMGYEQYF
many	TRBV24-1	TRBJ2-1	TRBD2	TGTGCCACCAGTGATTCGTTCGGGAGGAGCTCCTACAATGAGCAGTTCTTC	CATSDSFGRSSYNEQFF
NA	TRBV5-5	TRBJ2-7	TRBD2	TGTGCCAGCAGCTTGGCTAGCGGGAGGTTGAGATACGAGCAGTACTTC	CASSLASGRLRYEQYF
NA	TRBV7-8	TRBJ1-6	NA	TGTGCCAGCAGCGCCCGACAGTATTCACCCCTCCACTTT	CASSARQYSPLHF
NA	TRBV5-6	TRBJ2-3	NA	TGTACCAGCAGCTTGGGACCCACAGATACGCAGTATTTT	CTSSLGPTDTQYF
many	TRBV6-1	TRBJ2-7	TRBD1	TGTGCCAGCAGCCCCGGTCCGGGACAGAACTACGAGCAGTACTTC	CASSPGPGQNYEQYF
few	TRBV4-3	TRBJ1-2	TRBD1	TGCGCCAGCAGCCAAGATCGGCAGGGGGCGAACGGCTACACCTTC	CASSQDRQGANGYTF
few	TRBV20-1	TRBJ2-2	NA	TGCAGTGCGACAACAGCGAACACCGGGGAGCTGTTTTTT	CSATTANTGELFF
many	TRBV4-1	TRBJ2-2	NA	TGCGCCAGCAGCCAAGGGCGGCTGAACACCGGGGAGCTGTTTTTT	CASSQGRLNTGELFF
NA	TRBV20-1	TRBJ2-7	NA	TGCAGTGCTAGCGTTAGTGAGGCTAAGAACGAGCAGTACTTC	CSASVSEAKNEQYF
few	TRBV10-3	TRBJ2-7	NA	TGTGCCATCAGTAGGGACTCCGAAGGATCCGAGCAGTACTTC	CAISRDSEGSEQYF
NA	TRBV7-2	TRBJ2-1	TRBD2	TGTGCCAGCGCCAGCGGGAGCCCCTACAATGAGCAGTTCTTC	CASASGSPYNEQFF
few	TRBV7-8	TRBJ1-1	TRBD1	TGTGCCAGCAGCCCTGAGACAGGGGTTCGGGCTTTCTTT	CASSPETGVRAFF
NA	TRBV5-1	TRBJ1-1	NA	TGCGCCAGCAGCTGGTCCCGGGGGCAGAACACTGAAGCTTTCTTT	CASSWSRGQNTEAFF
few	TRBV2	TRBJ1-1	NA	TGTGCCAGCAGTGAACAGCCGTGGGGATCTGGAGCTTTCTTT	CASSEQPWGSGAFF
few	TRBV5-1	TRBJ2-7	NA	TGCGCCAGCAGCTTGGGTCCAGCGGGCCCGTACGAGCAGTACTTC	CASSLGPAGPYEQYF
few	TRBV20-1	TRBJ2-7	TRBD2	TGCAGTGCTACCGGGAGGGGGACCTACGAGCAGTACTTC	CSATGRGTYEQYF
many	TRBV12-3/TRBV12-4	TRBJ1-1	NA	TGTGCCAGCAGACGAAACAGGGTAAACACTGAAGCTTTCTTT	CASRRNRVNTEAFF
NA	TRBV20-1	TRBJ1-1	TRBD1	TGCAGTGCCCCCGCCGGGACAGACACTGAAGCTTTCTTT	CSAPAGTDTEAFF
NA	TRBV6-1	TRBJ1-5	NA	TGTGCCACCAGCAGTCGGGAAATCAATCAGCCCCAGCATTTT	CATSSREINQPQHF
few	TRBV5-1	TRBJ1-2	NA	TGCGCCAGCAGCCACCGGGACACGGTAGGAGGCTACACCTTC	CASSHRDTVGGYTF
NA	TRBV28	TRBJ1-3	NA	TGTGCCAGCAGAGTGGGGGTAGGAAACACCATATATTTT	CASRVGVGNTIYF
NA	TRBV29-1	TRBJ1-6	NA	TGCAGCGTTGAAGTTGGAACAGACCTCAGTTCACCCCTCCACTTT	CSVEVGTDLSSPLHF
NA	TRBV4-2	TRBJ1-6	NA	TGTGCCAGCAGCCAAGATTTAGCGGGTCAAGTTAACTCACCCCTCCACTTT	CASSQDLAGQVNSPLHF
many	TRBV5-5	TRBJ2-1	TRBD2	TGTGCCAGCAGCTTTGGCGCGAGGACTAGACAAAACAATGAGCAGTTCTTC	CASSFGARTRQNNEQFF
NA	TRBV2	TRBJ2-1	NA	TGTGCCAGCTATAAGGGGTTAAGGAGCTCCTACAATGAGCAGTTCTTC	CASYKGLRSSYNEQFF
few	TRBV28	TRBJ2-1	TRBD1	TGTGCCAGCAGACCGACAGGGACCTACAATGAGCAGTTCTTC	CASRPTGTYNEQFF
few	TRBV15	TRBJ2-1	TRBD2	TGTGCCACCAGCAGAGGGGGGCTAGCGGGAGATCCCTACAATGAGCAGTTCTTC	CATSRGGLAGDPYNEQFF
many	TRBV12-3/TRBV12-4	TRBJ2-1	NA	TGTGCCACCACGCCGACAAATTACAATGAGCAGTTCTTC	CATTPTNYNEQFF
few	TRBV12-3/TRBV12-4	TRBJ2-7	TRBD1	TGTGCCAGCAGTTTTCCCGGGACAGGGATATACGAGCAGTACTTC	CASSFPGTGIYEQYF
many	TRBV12-3/TRBV12-4	TRBJ1-6	TRBD1	TGTGCCAGCAGTCGGGGACAGGGGGAAAATTCACCCCTCCACTTT	CASSRGQGENSPLHF
many	TRBV12-3/TRBV12-4	TRBJ2-2	NA	TGTGCCAGCAGTTTAAGGAGACCCGAAACCGGGGAGCTGTTTTTT	CASSLRRPETGELFF
NA	TRBV15	TRBJ2-1	TRBD2	TGTGCCACCAGCAGAGATTTAACTAGCGGGGGCAATGAGCAGTTCTTC	CATSRDLTSGGNEQFF
few	TRBV29-1	TRBJ2-2	NA	TGCAGCGCCCGACTTGGCTCAAACACCGGGGAGCTGTTTTTT	CSARLGSNTGELFF
many	TRBV28	TRBJ2-3	NA	TGTGCCAGCAGTGGGAACAGGTTACCGGGGACAGATACGCAGTATTTT	CASSGNRLPGTDTQYF
few	TRBV7-2	TRBJ2-2	NA	TGTGCCAGCATCCCAGGTTGGACAGCCACCGGGGAGCTGTTTTTT	CASIPGWTATGELFF
NA	TRBV5-1	TRBJ2-7	TRBD2	TGCGCCAGCACTCTGGTAAGCGGGACTTACGAGCAGTACTTC	CASTLVSGTYEQYF
few	TRBV7-2	TRBJ1-1	NA	TGTGCCAGCAGCTTAATGGGGGGGCGCCCCACTGAAGCTTTCTTT	CASSLMGGRPTEAFF